This T cell receptor (beta chain) was captured in a study of T cell responses to AZD1222 COVID-19 vaccine. Study conclusions and caveats: None of the repertoires were sampled until the peak T cell response had passed. The study identified only a handful of AZD1222 recipients as seropositive at baseline.

Repertoires were generated with immunoSEQ multiplex PCR, while TCRdb's copy carries only in-frame clones and drops some. Counted here are 180,000 or so clones, about 86% occurring once; the ten biggest clones make up approximately 8%. In regard to this clone: Its antigen is unidentified.

The V segment lost 6 bases and the J segment 13 bases; nucleotides outside the gene matches: 18. The CDR3 spans 16 residues. Germline V gene data show CDR1 as MDHEN and CDR2 as SYDVKM. The V call is TRBV28, the J call TRBJ2-2; 9 positions agree with TRBD2. Sample: peripheral blood, taken on day 0 of AZD1222 vaccination. This clonotype was obtained from an adult in good health. The CDR3 bases are TGTGCCAGCAGGCCGGGAGGTAGCGGGGGATGGAGCGGGCTGTTTTTT. It encodes CASRPGGSGGWSGLFF. The full variable domain, with the rest looked up from reference TRBV28 and TRBJ2-2, is DVKVTQSSRYLVKRTGEKVFLECVQDMDHENMFWYRQDPGLGLRLIYFSYDVKMKEKGDIPEGYSVSREKKERFSLILESASTNQTSMYLCASRPGGSGGWSGLFFGEGSRLTVL.